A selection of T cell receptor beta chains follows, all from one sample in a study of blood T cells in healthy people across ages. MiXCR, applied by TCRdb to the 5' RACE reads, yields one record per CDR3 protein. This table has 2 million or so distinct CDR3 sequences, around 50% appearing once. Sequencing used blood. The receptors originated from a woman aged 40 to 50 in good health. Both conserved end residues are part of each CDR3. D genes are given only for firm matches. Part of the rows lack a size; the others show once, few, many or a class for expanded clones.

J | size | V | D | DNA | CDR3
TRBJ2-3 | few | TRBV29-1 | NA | TGCAGCGTGGCAGATACAGATACGCAGTATTTT | CSVADTDTQYF
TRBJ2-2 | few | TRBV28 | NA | TGTGCCAGCAGTTTAGGGGCAGGGTATACCGGGGAGCTGTTTTTT | CASSLGAGYTGELFF
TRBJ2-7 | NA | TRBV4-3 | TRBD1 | TGCGCCAGCAGCCAACACCCCGGGACAGGGGGCTCCTACGAGCAGTACTTC | CASSQHPGTGGSYEQYF
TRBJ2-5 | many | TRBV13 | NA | TGTGCCAGCAGCAACCGACAGACAGGCCACGAGACCCAGTACTTC | CASSNRQTGHETQYF
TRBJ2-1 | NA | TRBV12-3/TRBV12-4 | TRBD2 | TGTGCCAGCAGGGTTAGCGGGGGTTATAGCTCCTACAATGAGCAGTTCTTC | CASRVSGGYSSYNEQFF
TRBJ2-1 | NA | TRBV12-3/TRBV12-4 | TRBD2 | TGTGCCAGCCGGGGGGGCCAATCCTACAATGAGCAGTTCTTC | CASRGGQSYNEQFF
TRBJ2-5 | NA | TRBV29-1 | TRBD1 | TGCAGCATGGACAGGGGTAATCCAGAGACCCAGTACTTC | CSMDRGNPETQYF
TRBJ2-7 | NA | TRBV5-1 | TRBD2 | TGCGCCAGCAGCTTGGCCATGACTAGCGGGGGGGCTTACGAGCAGTACTTC | CASSLAMTSGGAYEQYF
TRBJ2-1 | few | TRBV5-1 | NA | TGCGCCAGCAGCTTGATCTCGGACAGATTATACAATGAGCAGTTCTTC | CASSLISDRLYNEQFF
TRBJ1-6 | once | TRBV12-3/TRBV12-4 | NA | TGTGCCAGCAGGCTAGCTGATGGTAATTCACCCCTCCACTTT | CASRLADGNSPLHF
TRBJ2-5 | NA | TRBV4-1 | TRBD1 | TGCGCCAGCAGCCCCACGGACAGGGAACGAGAGACCCAGTACTTC | CASSPTDRERETQYF
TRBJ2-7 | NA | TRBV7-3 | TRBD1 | TGTGCCAGCAGCTTAAGGGGGGACAGGGGGAATGAGCAGTACTTC | CASSLRGDRGNEQYF
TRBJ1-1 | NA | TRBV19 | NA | TGTGCCAGTAGTATAGATGGGACCCGAAGAGCTTTCTTT | CASSIDGTRRAFF
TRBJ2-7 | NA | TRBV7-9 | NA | TGTGCCAGCAGCTTAGACGGAATCGCTTACGAGCAGTACTTC | CASSLDGIAYEQYF
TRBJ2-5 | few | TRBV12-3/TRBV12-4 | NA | TGTGCCAGCAGTTTACTCGGGCTACCCGGCCAAGAGACCCAGTACTTC | CASSLLGLPGQETQYF
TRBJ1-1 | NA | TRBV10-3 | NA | TGTGCCATCAGAGAGGTCCAGGAAGAAGCTTTCTTT | CAIREVQEEAFF
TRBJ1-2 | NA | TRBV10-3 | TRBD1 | TGTGCCATCAGTGAAACCGGGACAGATAACTATGGCTACACCTTC | CAISETGTDNYGYTF
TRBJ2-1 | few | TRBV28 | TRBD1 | TGTGCCAGCAGTCCGCGACAGGGGGCGCTTGACAATGAGCAGTTCTTC | CASSPRQGALDNEQFF
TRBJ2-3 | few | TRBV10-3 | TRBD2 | TGTGCCATCAGTGGGTTAGCGGGGGCTGAGCAGTATTTT | CAISGLAGAEQYF
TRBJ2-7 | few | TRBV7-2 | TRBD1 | TGTGCCAGCAGCTCAAAACAGGGGATTTGGTTCTACGAGCAGTACTTC | CASSSKQGIWFYEQYF
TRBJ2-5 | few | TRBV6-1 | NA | TGTGCCAGCACCCAGCTAGGGGGATCCCAGTCGAGAGAGACCCAGTACTTC | CASTQLGGSQSRETQYF
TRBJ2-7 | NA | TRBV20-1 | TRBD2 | TGCAGTGCGTTTCTAGCGGGGGTTCTCGAGCAGTACTTC | CSAFLAGVLEQYF
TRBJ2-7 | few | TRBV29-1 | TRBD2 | TGCAGCGTAGATAACGGGACTAGCGGTTGGGGCGAGCAGTACTTC | CSVDNGTSGWGEQYF
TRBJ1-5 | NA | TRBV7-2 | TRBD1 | TGTGCCAGCAGCTTAGACGGACAGGAAGGACAGCCCCAGCATTTT | CASSLDGQEGQPQHF
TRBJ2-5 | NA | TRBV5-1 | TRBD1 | TGCGCCAGCAAGACAGGGTCTGAGCAGTACTTC | CASKTGSEQYF
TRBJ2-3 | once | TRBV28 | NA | TGTGCCAGCAGTTTATTGGAGGGACCCGCGCAGTATTTT | CASSLLEGPAQYF
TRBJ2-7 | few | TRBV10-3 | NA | TGTGCCATCAGTGGGGTAGCGGACTCCTACGAGCAGTACTTC | CAISGVADSYEQYF
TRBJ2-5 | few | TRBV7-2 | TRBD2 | TGTGCCAGCAGCTTGGTCCGACTAGCGGGGGACCAAGAGACCCAGTACTTC | CASSLVRLAGDQETQYF
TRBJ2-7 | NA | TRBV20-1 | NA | TGCAGTGCTACGGGACATGACCCCTACGAGCAGTACTTC | CSATGHDPYEQYF
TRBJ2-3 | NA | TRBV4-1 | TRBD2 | TGCGCCAGCAGCCAAGATAATCGGGCTAGCGGGGGCTTGACAGATACGCAGTATTTT | CASSQDNRASGGLTDTQYF
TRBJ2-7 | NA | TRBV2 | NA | TGTGCCAGCAGTGAAGGGAGTGAGGCCCAGTACTTC | CASSEGSEAQYF
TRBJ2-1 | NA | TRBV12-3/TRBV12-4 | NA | TGTGCCAGCAGTTTTGGTCAGATGACCTACAATGAGCAGTTCTTC | CASSFGQMTYNEQFF
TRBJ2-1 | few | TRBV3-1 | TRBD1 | TGTGCCAGCAGACAGGGGGCAACGTTGAATGAGCAGTTCTTC | CASRQGATLNEQFF